The 16 T cell receptor beta chains below come from one sample, sequenced in a study of blood T cell repertoires in COVID-19. The data were produced by immunoSEQ multiplex PCR, yet TCRdb's version contains in-frame clones alone and is incomplete. The sample holds some 520,000 clones, about 91% seen once. Sample: peripheral blood. The receptor set was obtained from a man aged 18 to 29 with COVID-19, enrolled during active disease.

V usage is TRBV30 and J usage is TRBJ2-7, with a weak D call TRBD1 (5 bases). The CDR3 extends over 11 amino acids. Trimming pared 2 bases from V and 5 bases from J, leaving 7 bases between. Germline V CDR1 and CDR2: GTSNPN, SVGIG (reference sequence). CDR3 sequence: CAWSQGNEQYF. The CDR3 DNA follows: TGTGCCTGGAGTCAGGGAAACGAGCAGTACTTC.

The rearrangement uses TRBV1 and TRBJ2-3; whether TRBD2, the table's D call, matches the DNA was not checked. TRBV1 is flagged as a pseudogene. This CDR3 is 15 amino acids long. This CDR3 reads CTSSRGLAGADTQYF. The DNA for the CDR3 is TGCACCAGCAGCCGGGGACTAGCGGGAGCGGATACGCAGTATTTT.

V is TRBV7-3 and J is TRBJ1-1; 8 bases fit TRBD1. CDR1 is SGHTA and CDR2 is FQGTGA in the germline V gene. The CDR3 has 13 residues. The J segment lost 4 bases and the V segment lost 2 bases, leaving 0 bases of the junction unmatched. Here the CDR3 DNA reads TGTGCCAGCAGCTTACAGGGGGCCACTGAAGCTTTCTTT. The encoded protein is CASSLQGATEAFF.

This chain connects TRBV5-4 to TRBJ2-1, with TRBD2 matching 14 bases. With V trimmed by 1 base and J by 12 bases, 9 bases remained unmatched. The germline V gene has CDR1 SGHNT and CDR2 YYREEE (reference sequence). This CDR3 spans 16 amino acids. The CDR3 DNA reads TGTGCCAGCAGCTTGCCCCCGGGACTAGCGGGAGCAGGGCAGTTCTTC. It yields the protein CASSLPPGLAGAGQFF.

A word on this clone: Different DNA sequences within this sample yield the same CDR3. This chain connects TRBV7-3 to TRBJ2-1; 10 bases map to TRBD2. This CDR3 region has 15 residues. CDR1 is SGHTA, CDR2 FQGTGA, per germline. After removal of 2 bases from V and 4 bases from J, the junction contained 2 bases not matched to a gene. As DNA, the CDR3 is TGTGCCAGCAGCTTAGGACTAGCGGTTTACAATGAGCAGTTCTTC. Translating it yields CASSLGLAVYNEQFF. Using reference TRBV7-3 and TRBJ2-1 for the parts outside the CDR3, the full variable domain is GAGVSQTPSNKVTEKGKYVELRCDPISGHTALYWYRQSLGQGPEFLIYFQGTGAADDSGLPNDRFFAVRPEGSVSTLKIQRTERGDSAVYLCASSLGLAVYNEQFFGPGTRLTVL.

Here the CDR3 DNA reads TGTGCCAGCAGTAAAGGGGGCGGAAACACTGAAGCTTTCTTT. Protein sequence: CASSKGGGNTEAFF. This sequence joins TRBV25-1 and TRBJ1-1, with 7 bases identical to TRBD1. V gave up 5 bases and J gave up 2 bases; unmatched junction bases: 5. Germline V lookup: CDR1 MGHDK, CDR2 SYGVNS. The CDR3 runs 14 residues. Full variable domain (remainder filled in from reference TRBV25-1 and TRBJ1-1): EADIYQTPRYLVIGTGKKITLECSQTMGHDKMYWYQQDPGMELHLIHYSYGVNSTEKGDLSSESTVSRIRTEHFPLTLESARPSHTSQYLCASSKGGGNTEAFFGQGTRLTVV.

The V call is TRBV5-1, the J call TRBJ2-7; D may be TRBD1 (5 bases). The CDR3 is 12 amino acids. Germline loops: CDR1 SGHRS, CDR2 YFSETQ. V lost 4 bases and J lost 3, with 8 bases in between. The CDR3 protein is CASSLTDYEQYF. CDR3 nucleotide sequence: TGCGCCAGCAGCCTGACAGACTACGAGCAGTACTTC.

V gene TRBV5-4 combines with J gene TRBJ1-1, with unresolved D. V was trimmed by 0 bases and J by 3 bases, leaving 9 bases between them. The CDR3 has 14 residues. Germline loops: CDR1 SGHNT, CDR2 YYREEE (reference sequence). CDR3 in amino acids: CASSLDPTYTEAFF. CDR3 bases: TGTGCCAGCAGCTTGGATCCCACATACACTGAAGCTTTCTTT.

V and J are TRBV10-3 and TRBJ2-7; D unclear. The CDR3 is made up of 15 amino acids. Trimming shortened V by 5 bases and J by 3 bases, and 17 bases separated the two germline ends. The germline gives CDR1 ENHRY, CDR2 SYGVKD. The CDR3 loop reads CAISPIATSIYEQYF. CDR3 nucleotides: TGTGCCATCAGTCCAATAGCAACGAGTATCTACGAGCAGTACTTC.

This clone occurred once. The V and J genes are TRBV10-2 and TRBJ2-2, with a possible D match to TRBD1 (6 bases). V was shortened by 6 bases and J by 1 base, with 6 bases between the two germline ends. The CDR3 length is 13 residues. The germline V gene has CDR1 WSHSY and CDR2 SAAADI. The CDR3 protein is CASRDRNTGELFF. The CDR3, as DNA: TGCGCCAGCAGGGACAGGAACACCGGGGAGCTGTTTTTT.

The rearrangement joins TRBV21-1 to TRBJ1-3; the table names TRBD1, a call not compared with the DNA. TRBV21-1 is recorded as a pseudogene. There are 20 residues in the CDR3. CDR3 amino acids: CASSKVSRYCVGQGRNTIYF. The DNA of the CDR3 is TGTGCCAGCAGCAAAGTGAGTCGGTATTGTGTGGGACAGGGAAGAAACACCATATATTTT.

The J gene is TRBJ1-1, the V gene TRBV7-3, with D perhaps TRBD1 (5 bases). Germline lookup yields CDR1 SGHTA and CDR2 FQGTGA. Trimming left V 0 bases short and J 5 bases short, with 13 bases between. CDR3 size: 15 residues. For the CDR3, the DNA is TGTGCCAGCAGCTTAACATCAGGGAAGGGGACTGAAGCTTTCTTT. Its translation is CASSLTSGKGTEAFF.

This clone has just one count. The chain combines TRBV11-3 with TRBJ2-3; TRBD2 matches 9 bases. The CDR3 covers 14 residues. Trimming removed 8 bases from V and 4 bases from J; junction bases left unmatched: 7. Per germline, CDR1 SGHNT and CDR2 YENEEA. Here the CDR3 DNA reads TGTGCCAGCGCGGGAGGGGACTTCTCAGATACGCAGTATTTT. Its translation: CASAGGDFSDTQYF.

The chain combines TRBV12-3 or TRBV12-4 with TRBJ2-5, with D perhaps TRBD2 (6 bases). V was cut by 8 bases and J by 5 bases, with 15 bases left in between. This CDR3 has 13 residues. CDR3: CASRNTGGETQYF. The CDR3 nucleotides are TGTGCCAGCCGAAACACTGGGGGGGAGACCCAGTACTTC.

The rearrangement joins TRBV2 to TRBJ1-2; 7 bases are shared with TRBD1. This CDR3 has 13 residues. J was trimmed by 6 bases and V by 6 bases; bases with no gene match: 7. Germline V lookup: CDR1 SNHLY, CDR2 FYNNEI. CDR3 coding DNA: TGTGCCAGCAGGTCAGGGGGGTCCCATGGCTACACCTTC. It is translated as CASRSGGSHGYTF.

This chain connects TRBV7-8 to TRBJ2-7; 7 bases are shared with TRBD1. The germline V gene has CDR1 SGHVS and CDR2 FQNEAQ. This CDR3 is 15 amino acids long. V was pared by 1 base and J by 6 bases, with 9 bases of the junction left unmatched. CDR3 in DNA: TGTGCCAGCAGCTTAGGTGGTGGCACAGGGGTCGAGCAGTACTTC. Encoded protein: CASSLGGGTGVEQYF.